Each of the 25 T cell receptor beta chains below was sequenced from the same sample in a study of T-cell reconstitution after alpha-beta-depleted transplantation in children. TCRbeta library preparation incorporated unique molecular identifiers. TCRdb analysed the PCR reads with MiXCR anew, one entry per CDR3 protein. The repertoire holds under 250,000 distinct CDR3 sequences, roughly a quarter seen once, with 4% to 5.5% in the top ten. Sequenced here: PBMCs, mostly from graft donor cells, sampled 360 days after TCRalphabeta/CD19-depleted stem cell transplant. Receptor source: a female patient between 2 and 15 years old who had a stem cell transplant for congenital amegakaryocytic thrombocytopenia, so the T cells may come from the graft donor.

As for this clonotype: This may stem from a read error, because a much larger clone lies one nucleotide away. The chain is built from TRBV10-3 and TRBJ2-3; no clear D. The V gene's germline CDR1 is ENHRY and CDR2 SYGVKD. This CDR3 has 11 residues. Trimming shortened V by 6 bases and J by 2 bases, and 3 bases separated the two germline ends. The CDR3 nucleotides are TGTGCCATCAGGAACACAGATACGCAGTATTTT. Protein product: CAIRNTDTQYF.

The CDR3 DNA sequence: TGCGCCAGCAGCTTGGTCGGGACGCACTACGAGCAGTACTTC. Translation: CASSLVGTHYEQYF. This chain links TRBV5-1 with TRBJ2-7; D might be TRBD1 or TRBD2, each matching 5 bases. The CDR3 sequence is 14 residues long. In germline, CDR1 is SGHRS, CDR2 YFSETQ. With 0 bases removed from V and 3 bases from J, the gap between germline ends came to 10 bases.

This clonotype was counted between two and nine times. V usage is TRBV12-3 or TRBV12-4 and J usage is TRBJ2-1, with 11 bases fitting TRBD2. With V trimmed by 5 bases and J by 7 bases, 4 bases remained unmatched. The CDR3 sequence is 14 residues long. This CDR3 reads CASSTSGGMNEQFF. CDR3 in DNA: TGTGCCAGCAGTACTAGCGGGGGTATGAATGAGCAGTTCTTC.

This clonotype was counted between two and nine times. The conserved final phenylalanine or tryptophan is absent from the CDR3, which likely points to a read error. The genes are TRBV7-8 and TRBJ1-5; D not certain. CDR1 is SGHVS and CDR2 is FQNEAQ in the germline V gene. V gave up 3 bases and J gave up 4 bases, with 13 bases separating them. CDR3 length: 15 amino acids. The CDR3 bases are TGTGCCAGCAGCTTGGTTCGAGGGCGAAATCAGCCCCAGCATCTT. This gives the protein CASSLVRGRNQPQHL.

This clonotype was seen more than once but under ten times. The chain joins TRBV5-1 to TRBJ1-2, with D unclear. The CDR3 covers 14 residues. Trimming took off 0 bases at V and 3 bases at J, with 9 bases between the two ends. Germline CDR1 reads SGHRS; CDR2 reads YFSETQ. The CDR3 bases are TGCGCCAGCAGCTTGGGACATAAGGACTATGGCTACACCTTC. Protein: CASSLGHKDYGYTF. The variable domain in full, completed from reference TRBV5-1 and TRBJ1-2, reads KAGVTQTPRYLIKTRGQQVTLSCSPISGHRSVSWYQQTPGQGLQFLFEYFSETQRNKGNFPGRFSGRQFSNSRSEMNVSTLELGDSALYLCASSLGHKDYGYTFGSGTRLTVV.

This clonotype was counted many times. V is TRBV5-6 and J is TRBJ2-3, with D unresolved. V shed 0 bases and J shed 1 base, with 3 bases lying between them. The CDR3 has 13 amino acids. Germline CDR1 and CDR2: SGHDT and YYEEEE. The CDR3 DNA sequence: TGTGCCAGCAGCTTGGCAGGCACAGATACGCAGTATTTT. Amino acids: CASSLAGTDTQYF.

The chain combines TRBV12-3 or TRBV12-4 with TRBJ2-7, with 8 bases aligning to TRBD2. After removal of 3 bases from V and 3 bases from J, the junction contained 4 bases not matched to a gene. There are 14 residues in the CDR3. The CDR3 region is CASSFGAGGYEQYF. The CDR3 bases are TGTGCCAGCAGTTTCGGGGCGGGGGGCTACGAGCAGTACTTC.

The chain joins TRBV3-1 to TRBJ1-1; 7 positions agree with TRBD1. This CDR3 has 16 residues. With 4 bases clipped from V and 3 bases from J, the junction kept 11 bases outside the gene matches. Germline CDR1 reads LGHDT; CDR2 reads YNNKEL (reference sequence). This chain's CDR3 is CASSPTGLGRDTEAFF. Written as DNA, the CDR3 is TGTGCCAGCAGCCCGACAGGGTTGGGAAGGGACACTGAAGCTTTCTTT.

A single count supports this clonotype. The chain is built from TRBV7-9 and TRBJ1-1; TRBD1 matches at 8 bases. Per germline, CDR1 SEHNR and CDR2 FQNEAQ (reference sequence). The CDR3 has 13 amino acids. J gave up 5 bases and V 8 bases, and 7 bases lay outside the gene matches. CDR3 in DNA: TGTGCCAGCCAGGACAGGGTGGATACTGAAGCTTTCTTT. Translating gives CASQDRVDTEAFF.

The chain employs TRBV29-1 and TRBJ2-1; the D gene is possibly TRBD2 (6 bases). Germline assignment: CDR1 SQVTM and CDR2 ANQGSEA. Trimming stripped 3 bases from V and 8 bases from J, with 20 bases between. The CDR3 runs 15 residues. The CDR3 here is CSVDGDLRLGDEQFF. CDR3 bases: TGCAGCGTTGACGGGGACTTGCGGCTGGGCGATGAGCAGTTCTTC.

This clonotype occurred a few times. This chain connects TRBV4-1 to TRBJ2-5; D is unresolved. The CDR3 has 15 amino acids. Trimming pared 4 bases from V and 10 bases from J, leaving 22 bases between. The germline V gene has CDR1 MGHRA and CDR2 YSYEKL. CDR3 bases: TGCGCCAGCAGCCCTACCCAGGACCGGCTCACGGGCCAGTACTTC. Its translation: CASSPTQDRLTGQYF.

The chain combines TRBV5-1 with TRBJ2-1, with 7 bases that match TRBD1. This CDR3 spans 14 amino acids. The germline gives CDR1 SGHRS, CDR2 YFSETQ. V shed 3 bases and J 9 bases; nucleotides not matched to a gene: 9. CDR3 nucleotide sequence: TGCGCCAGCAGCTCCTTCGACAGGGCCGTTGAGCAGTTCTTC. This codes for CASSSFDRAVEQFF. The full variable domain, rest sourced from reference TRBV5-1 and TRBJ2-1, is KAGVTQTPRYLIKTRGQQVTLSCSPISGHRSVSWYQQTPGQGLQFLFEYFSETQRNKGNFPGRFSGRQFSNSRSEMNVSTLELGDSALYLCASSSFDRAVEQFFGPGTRLTVL.

This clonotype was counted between two and nine times. The genes are TRBV29-1 and TRBJ2-3; tentative D call: TRBD1 (6 bases). V was shortened by 3 bases and J by 5 bases, with 15 bases between the two germline ends. The CDR3 is 14 residues long. Germline CDR1 SQVTM, CDR2 ANQGSEA. CDR3 protein: CSVEVVQGRDTQYF. As DNA, the CDR3 is TGCAGCGTTGAGGTCGTACAGGGAAGAGATACGCAGTATTTT.

This clonotype was counted between two and nine times. This sequence joins TRBV12-3 or TRBV12-4 and TRBJ2-5; D is uncertain. The V end was cut by 2 bases, the J end by 11 bases, with 9 bases between. This CDR3 is 11 amino acids long. The CDR3 DNA reads as TGTGCCAGCAGTTTAAAAGCGAGGCAGTACTTC. This sequence encodes CASSLKARQYF.

Only a few counts were recorded for this clonotype. The CDR3 sequence: CASSLFPGPNTGELFF. DNA of the CDR3: TGTGCCAGCAGCTTATTTCCGGGACCGAACACCGGGGAGCTGTTTTTT. The V and J genes are TRBV7-8 and TRBJ2-2, with D possibly being TRBD1 or TRBD2 (5 bases each). Trimming cost V 2 bases and J 0 bases, with 10 bases left between them. CDR3 size: 16 residues. Germline V gives CDR1 SGHVS, CDR2 FQNEAQ. The full variable domain, in which reference TRBV7-8 and TRBJ2-2 provide the parts outside the CDR3, is GAGVSQSPRYKVAKRGQDVALRCDPISGHVSLFWYQQALGQGPEFLTYFQNEAQLDKSGLPSDRFFAERPEGSVSTLKIQRTQQEDSAVYLCASSLFPGPNTGELFFGEGSRLTVL.

The sample holds many counts of this clonotype. The chain recombines TRBV12-3 or TRBV12-4 with TRBJ2-7; D may be TRBD2 (5 bases). The CDR3 extends over 13 amino acids. Trimming took off 5 bases at V and 2 bases at J, with 10 bases between the two ends. The CDR3 sequence is CASSGPGTYEQYF. In DNA, the CDR3 is TGTGCCAGCAGTGGTCCGGGGACCTACGAGCAGTACTTC.

This chain uses TRBV27 with TRBJ2-7, with a tentative D call TRBD1 (6 bases). CDR3 size: 14 residues. From germline, CDR1 is MNHEY and CDR2 SMNVEV (reference sequence). V was shortened by 5 bases and J by 5 bases, with 16 bases between the two germline ends. CDR3 amino acids: CASSPLQGQHEQYF. Here the CDR3 DNA reads TGTGCCAGCAGTCCTCTACAGGGTCAACACGAGCAGTACTTC.

This rearrangement joins TRBV2 to TRBJ2-3, with a tentative D call TRBD2 (6 bases). Germline CDR1 SNHLY, CDR2 FYNNEI. There are 16 residues in the CDR3. V was cut by 5 bases and J by 2 bases, with 17 bases left in between. In nucleotides, the CDR3 is TGTGCCAGCAGTACCCGGGACTTCGCATTCACAGATACGCAGTATTTT. As protein: CASSTRDFAFTDTQYF. The entire variable domain, with the rest obtained from reference TRBV2 and TRBJ2-3, is as follows: EPEVTQTPSHQVTQMGQEVILRCVPISNHLYFYWYRQILGQKVEFLVSFYNNEISEKSEIFDDQFSVERPDGSNFTLKIRSTKLEDSAMYFCASSTRDFAFTDTQYFGPGTRLTVL.

This clonotype was detected many times. The rearrangement uses TRBV29-1 and TRBJ2-3; D is ambiguous. The germline gives CDR1 SQVTM, CDR2 ANQGSEA. The CDR3 has 11 amino acids. The V gene lost 3 bases and the J gene lost 11 bases, with 12 bases spanning the gap. The CDR3 bases are TGCAGCGTTGACCATACGTTAAGGCAGTATTTT. Protein: CSVDHTLRQYF.

This clonotype came up a few times. The V gene is TRBV7-9, the J gene TRBJ1-1, with D possibly matching TRBD1 (5 bases). V was pared by 2 bases and J by 1 base, with 8 bases between. Per the germline V gene, CDR1 is SEHNR and CDR2 is FQNEAQ (reference sequence). There are 14 residues in the CDR3. CDR3 sequence: CASSLRGANTEAFF. In nucleotides, the CDR3 is TGTGCCAGCAGCTTAAGAGGGGCGAACACTGAAGCTTTCTTT.

V is TRBV3-1 and J is TRBJ2-7, with 7 bases aligning to TRBD2. V shed 4 bases, J shed 0 bases, and the junction held 9 bases outside the gene matches. The CDR3 is 16 amino acids. CDR1 is LGHDT, CDR2 YNNKEL, per germline (reference sequence). DNA for the CDR3: TGTGCCAGCAGCCGCGGAGCGGGACCCAGCTCCTACGAGCAGTACTTC. Translation gives CASSRGAGPSSYEQYF.

The CDR3 sequence is CASSQSWTGTLNNEQFF. In DNA form, the CDR3 reads TGCGCCAGCAGCCAAAGCTGGACCGGGACACTAAACAATGAGCAGTTCTTC. The V call is TRBV4-1, the J call TRBJ2-1; perhaps TRBD1 as D (6 bases). V was clipped by 2 bases and J by 5 bases, with 19 bases between them. This CDR3 is built from 17 residues. Germline V gene sequence: CDR1 MGHRA, CDR2 YSYEKL.

The chain uses TRBV5-1 and TRBJ1-3; D might be TRBD1 (6 bases). Looked up from germline, CDR1 is SGHRS and CDR2 is YFSETQ. Trimming took 4 bases from V and 3 from J, leaving 17 bases between them. The CDR3 spans 16 residues. The CDR3 coding sequence is TGCGCCAGCAGCCCGACAGGTTCGCGTAATGGAAACACCATATATTTT. Its protein product is CASSPTGSRNGNTIYF.

The rearrangement uses TRBV5-1 and TRBJ2-3; 7 bases line up with TRBD2. CDR3 length equals 17 residues. With 0 bases clipped from V and 1 base from J, the junction kept 8 bases outside the gene matches. Germline lookup yields CDR1 SGHRS and CDR2 YFSETQ. The CDR3 reads CASSLDVPGGGTDTQYF. Here the CDR3 DNA reads TGCGCCAGCAGCTTGGACGTCCCGGGAGGTGGCACAGATACGCAGTATTTT.

This chain uses TRBV6-1 with TRBJ1-4, with 10 bases that match TRBD1. CDR3 length equals 17 residues. The germline V gene encodes CDR1 MNHNS and CDR2 SASEGT. J was trimmed by 7 bases and V by 6 bases; bases with no gene match: 14. The CDR3 region is CASRDRDRGFLSEKLFF. Written as DNA, the CDR3 is TGTGCCAGCAGAGACCGGGACAGGGGATTCCTAAGTGAAAAACTGTTTTTT.